These T cell receptor beta chains were read from a single sample in a study of early T cells in non-severe SARS-CoV-2 infection. One entry per CDR3 protein, called by TCRdb with MiXCR from the 5' RACE reads. The sample includes 38,000 or so distinct CDR3 sequences, roughly 4.8% of them seen just once. The specimen sequenced was whole blood. Receptors were obtained from an adult who was a healthcare worker with PCR-confirmed SARS-CoV-2 infection or an uninfected control (not recorded which). CDR3s include the opening cysteine and the closing phenylalanine or tryptophan. A D gene is named only where the DNA matches it firmly. The size entry is marked missing in some rows and otherwise reads once, few, many or a size class.

>many|TRBD1|TRBV7-2|TRBJ1-1
TGTGCCAGCAGCGGGGGGACAGGGGGCAAGACCACTGAAGCTTTCTTT
CASSGGTGGKTTEAFF
>many|-|TRBV12-3/TRBV12-4|TRBJ1-2
TGTGCCAGCAGTTTGGCCGGTCCTGGGCTCTACACCTTC
CASSLAGPGLYTF
>-|-|TRBV19|TRBJ1-1
TGTGCCAGTAGTACAATTCCACAGGGCCAAGCTTTCTTT
CASSTIPQGQAFF
>many|-|TRBV5-1|TRBJ1-1
TGCGCCAGCAGCTTGCGCAGGGGGAACACTGAAGCTTTCTTT
CASSLRRGNTEAFF
>-|-|TRBV5-1|TRBJ2-6
TGCGCCAGCAGCTTGGCCTCCCACTCTGGGGCCAACGTCCTGACTTTC
CASSLASHSGANVLTF
>many|-|TRBV19|TRBJ1-6
TGTGCCAGCCGTATGACTCCTACTAATTCACCCCTCCACTTT
CASRMTPTNSPLHF
>-|-|TRBV7-9|TRBJ2-7
TGTGCCAGCAGCGCGTTACAGGTAGTGAACGAGCAGTACTTC
CASSALQVVNEQYF
>-|-|TRBV2|TRBJ1-5
TGTGCCAGCAGTGTCGACATGGGGGTCCGTCAGCCCCAGCATTTT
CASSVDMGVRQPQHF
>many|-|TRBV5-4|TRBJ2-1
TGTGCCAGCAGCGGGTGGGGGGTTCCTTTCAATGAGCAGTTCTTC
CASSGWGVPFNEQFF
>-|-|TRBV27|TRBJ1-2
TGTGCCAGCAGTTTAAAGGCCGAGGGGCCCTACTATGGCTACACCTTC
CASSLKAEGPYYGYTF
>few|TRBD1|TRBV13|TRBJ2-2
TGTGCCAGCAGCTCAGGACAGGGCGACACCGGGGAGCTGTTTTTT
CASSSGQGDTGELFF
>many|-|TRBV18|TRBJ2-3
TGTGCCAGCTCACCACGGGGGGTTGATACGCAGTATTTT
CASSPRGVDTQYF
>many|TRBD2|TRBV5-6|TRBJ2-1
TGTGCCAGCATGGCTAGCGGGGGGAATGAGCAGTTCTTC
CASMASGGNEQFF
>-|-|TRBV20-1|TRBJ2-2
TGCAGTGCCAAAAGAGGGGATCCGAACACCGGGGAGCTGTTTTTT
CSAKRGDPNTGELFF
>many|-|TRBV2|TRBJ1-2
TGTGCCAGCAGTAGAGGGGAAGACTATGGCTACACCTTC
CASSRGEDYGYTF
>many|-|TRBV5-8|TRBJ2-2
TGTGCCAGCAGGCGGCAGGGGAACACCGGGGAGCTGTTTTTT
CASRRQGNTGELFF
>many|TRBD1|TRBV7-3|TRBJ2-1
TGTGCCAGCAGCTTAGGAGACAGGGGGGCCTATGAGCAGTTCTTC
CASSLGDRGAYEQFF
>few|TRBD2|TRBV11-2|TRBJ2-1
TGTGCCAGCAGCTTAGGGGAGGGCATCTTGCAGTTCTTC
CASSLGEGILQFF
>many|-|TRBV5-6|TRBJ1-3
TGTGCCAGCAGCTTCTCGAGCGGAAACACCATATATTTT
CASSFSSGNTIYF
>many|-|TRBV12-3/TRBV12-4|TRBJ1-2
TGTGCCAGCAGTTTGGGTGGGGGGACCTATGGCTACACCTTC
CASSLGGGTYGYTF
>many|TRBD2|TRBV20-1|TRBJ2-2
TGCAGTGCGAACCGGGGGGGCCGCACCGGGGAGCTGTTTTTT
CSANRGGRTGELFF
>many|-|TRBV20-1|TRBJ1-1
TGCAGTGCTAGAAGAGAGGGAAGCGCTGAAGCTTTCTTT
CSARREGSAEAFF
>many|-|TRBV11-2|TRBJ1-5
TGTGCCAGCAGCTTAGATAGGGAACAGCCCCAGCATTTT
CASSLDREQPQHF
>many|-|TRBV2|TRBJ2-2
TGTGCCAGCAGACCGAGCGGCGGCAAATCCGGGGAGCTGTTTTTT
CASRPSGGKSGELFF
>many|-|TRBV7-8|TRBJ2-7
TGTGCCAGCAGCCCGCCGCGAGAGAGCGAGCAGTACTTC
CASSPPRESEQYF
>many|-|TRBV29-1|TRBJ1-3
TGCAGCGTACGGCAGACCGGGAACACCATATATTTT
CSVRQTGNTIYF
>many|TRBD1|TRBV25-1|TRBJ1-1
TGTGCCAGCAGGCCGACAGGGAGACTCTCCACTGAAGCTTTCTTT
CASRPTGRLSTEAFF
>large|-|TRBV7-9|TRBJ2-7
TGTGCCAGCAGCCAGGAGGGGGGAATGGCCCCCTACGAGCAGTACTTC
CASSQEGGMAPYEQYF
>many|-|TRBV3-1|TRBJ2-5
TGTGCCAGCAGCCAAGGCGGGACACCGCAAGAGACCCAGTACTTC
CASSQGGTPQETQYF